This TCR beta chain was sequenced for a study of T-cell reconstitution after alpha-beta-depleted transplantation in children. Of note for this clonotype: Antigen: not known.

Preparation of the TCRbeta library involved a method that used unique molecular identifiers. TCRdb reprocessed the PCR reads via MiXCR and lists one record per CDR3 protein. The sample yields 450,000 to 600,000 distinct CDR3 sequences, under 15% seen once. The study, taken as a whole, reports: Reportedly, roughly two months post-transplant, alpha-beta T cells arose from several hundred expanded graft clones.

This sequence originates from a male patient younger than 18 who had a stem cell transplant for acute myeloid leukemia, so the T cells may come from the graft donor. Sequencing used PBMCs, mostly from graft donor cells, obtained 360 days after TCRalphabeta/CD19-depleted stem cell transplant.

The CDR3, as DNA: TGTGCCAGCAGCTTGCCTAGGACAGGGGGACCCGGGGAGCTGTTTTTT. The encoded protein is CASSLPRTGGPGELFF. This chain connects TRBV7-2 to TRBJ2-2; 10 bases line up with TRBD1. The V gene's germline CDR1 is SGHTA and CDR2 FQGNSA. Germline trimming cut 3 bases from V and 6 bases from J; bases unmatched to any gene: 7. The CDR3 runs to 16 residues.